This T cell receptor (beta chain) emerged from a study of OX40 agonist ivuxolimab in advanced cancers. Study details: A history of anti-PD-1, anti-PD-L1 or anti-CTLA-4 therapy was acceptable, and approximately 39% had some.

Comment on this clone: No antigen is known for it.

Profiled with immunoSEQ multiplex PCR; TCRdb holds only in-frame clones, not every one. The sample consists of about 41,000 clones, 75% to 90% of them appearing once. Points from the study as a whole: Clonal expansion was seen in CD4+ and CD8+ blood T cells by week 6 at 0.1 to 3.0 mg/kg. CD8+ T cells (on average) carried more expanded clones than CD4+ T cells.

The germline gives CDR1 SGHRS, CDR2 YFSETQ. The CDR3 covers 13 residues. The V segment lost 6 bases and the J segment 3 bases; nucleotides outside the gene matches: 5. This sequence was found in an adult with an advanced solid tumor such as melanoma, head and neck, liver or kidney cancer. The J gene is TRBJ1-2, the V gene TRBV5-1, with 7 bases matching TRBD1. The specimen was CD4+ or CD8+ T cells sorted from blood, collected in a trial of the OX40 agonist ivuxolimab. The DNA for the CDR3 is TGCGCCAGCACCCTGCAGGGGGACTATGGCTACACCTTC. Translated: CASTLQGDYGYTF.